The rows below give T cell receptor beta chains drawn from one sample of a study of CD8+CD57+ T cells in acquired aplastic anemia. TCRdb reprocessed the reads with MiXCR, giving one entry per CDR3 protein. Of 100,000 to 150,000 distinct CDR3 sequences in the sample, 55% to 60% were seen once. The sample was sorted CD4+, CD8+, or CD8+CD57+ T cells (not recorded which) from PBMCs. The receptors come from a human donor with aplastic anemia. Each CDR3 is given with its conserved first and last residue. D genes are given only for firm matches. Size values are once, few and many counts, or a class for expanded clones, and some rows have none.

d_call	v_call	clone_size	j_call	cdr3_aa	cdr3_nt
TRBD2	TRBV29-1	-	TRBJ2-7	CSALGRDGLYEQYF	TGCAGCGCCCTAGGGAGGGACGGCCTCTACGAGCAGTACTTC
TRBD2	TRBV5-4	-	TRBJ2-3	CASSLSSGGADTQYF	TGTGCCAGCAGCTTAAGTAGCGGGGGGGCAGATACGCAGTATTTT
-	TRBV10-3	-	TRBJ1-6	CASNPQGSYNSPLHF	TGTGCCAGCAATCCACAGGGCTCCTATAATTCACCCCTCCACTTT
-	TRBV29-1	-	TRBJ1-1	CSVVSGMNTEAFF	TGCAGCGTTGTGTCAGGGATGAACACTGAAGCTTTCTTT
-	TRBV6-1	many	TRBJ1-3	CASTTKFGSSGNTIYF	TGTGCCAGCACCACTAAGTTTGGAAGCTCTGGAAACACCATATATTTT
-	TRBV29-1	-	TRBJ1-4	CSGGDTPNEKLFF	TGCAGCGGCGGGGACACTCCTAATGAAAAACTGTTTTTT
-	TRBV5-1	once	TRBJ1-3	CAGTLEGSGNTIYF	TGCGCCGGCACCCTGGAGGGCTCTGGAAACACCATATATTTT
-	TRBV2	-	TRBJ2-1	CASSEVDSNSNEQFF	TGTGCCAGCAGTGAGGTTGACAGCAACTCCAATGAGCAGTTCTTC
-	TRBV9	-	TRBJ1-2	CASSNTGKDGYTF	TGTGCCAGCAGTAACACCGGCAAGGATGGCTACACCTTC
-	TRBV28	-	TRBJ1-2	CASSLSYRDNYGYTF	TGTGCCAGCAGTTTATCCTACAGGGATAACTATGGCTACACCTTC
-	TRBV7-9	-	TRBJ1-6	CASSPTDSGSPLHF	TGTGCCAGCAGCCCCACGGACAGCGGTTCACCCCTCCACTTT
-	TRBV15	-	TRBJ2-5	CATSRDQGTTETQYF	TGTGCCACCAGCAGAGATCAGGGGACAACCGAGACCCAGTACTTC
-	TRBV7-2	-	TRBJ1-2	CASSAGNYGYTF	TGTGCCAGCAGCGCTGGGAACTATGGCTACACCTTC
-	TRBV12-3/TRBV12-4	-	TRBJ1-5	CASSPGRWPQHF	TGTGCCAGCAGTCCCGGTCGTTGGCCCCAGCATTTT
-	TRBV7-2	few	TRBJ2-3	CASSLVSDTQYF	TGTGCCAGCAGCTTAGTTTCTGATACGCAGTATTTT
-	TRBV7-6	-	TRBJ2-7	CASSVDRTNEQYF	TGTGCCAGCAGCGTAGACAGAACCAACGAGCAGTACTTC
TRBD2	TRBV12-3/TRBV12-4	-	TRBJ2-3	CASTPRGLAGGGPDTQYF	TGTGCCAGCACCCCGCGGGGACTAGCGGGGGGAGGACCAGATACGCAGTATTTT
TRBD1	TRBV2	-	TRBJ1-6	CANRDRISYSPLHF	TGTGCCAACCGGGACAGAATTAGTTATTCACCCCTCCACTTT
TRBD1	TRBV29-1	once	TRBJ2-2	CSVDQGDANTGELFF	TGCAGCGTTGACCAGGGGGACGCGAACACCGGGGAGCTGTTTTTT
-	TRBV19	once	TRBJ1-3	CASSSGTGNTIYF	TGTGCCAGTAGTTCTGGGACAGGAAACACCATATATTTT
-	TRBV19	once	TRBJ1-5	CASSIGFEGRQPQHF	TGTGCCAGTAGTATTGGGTTTGAGGGGCGTCAGCCCCAGCATTTT
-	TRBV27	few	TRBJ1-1	CASTGTANTEAFF	TGTGCCAGCACCGGGACGGCTAACACTGAAGCTTTCTTT
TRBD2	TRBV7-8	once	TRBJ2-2	CASSYWVGERGGELFF	TGTGCCAGCAGCTATTGGGTTGGGGAGCGGGGCGGGGAGCTGTTTTTT
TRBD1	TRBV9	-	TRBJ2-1	CASSQMRDRGHNEQFF	TGTGCCAGCAGCCAGATGCGGGACAGGGGGCACAATGAGCAGTTCTTC
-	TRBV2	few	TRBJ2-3	CASKGEAGLADTQYF	TGTGCCAGCAAAGGGGAGGCGGGTTTGGCAGATACGCAGTATTTT
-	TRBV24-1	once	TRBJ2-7	CATSAGTYSYEQYF	TGTGCCACCAGTGCGGGAACTTATTCCTACGAGCAGTACTTC
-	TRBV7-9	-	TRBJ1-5	CASSLEDQPQHF	TGTGCCAGCAGCTTAGAAGATCAGCCCCAGCATTTT
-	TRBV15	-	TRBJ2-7	CATSRAAREFYEQYF	TGTGCCACCAGCAGAGCGGCCAGGGAGTTCTACGAGCAGTACTTC
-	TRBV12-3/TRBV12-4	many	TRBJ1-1	CASSLWEEEENTEAFF	TGTGCCAGCAGTTTATGGGAAGAAGAAGAGAACACTGAAGCTTTCTTT
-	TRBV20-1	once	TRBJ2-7	CSAPNGREQYF	TGCAGTGCTCCCAATGGGAGGGAGCAGTACTTC
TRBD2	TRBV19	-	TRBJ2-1	CASSMQLAGEQFF	TGTGCCAGTAGTATGCAACTAGCGGGAGAGCAGTTCTTC